This T cell receptor (beta chain) was retrieved from a study of cytotoxic CD8 clonotypes in ibrutinib-treated CLL. The wider study: Response sampling occurred after a median around 12 months of treatment (range 6 to 36). Samples averaged 255,043 productive templates and more than 85,000 productive rearrangements.

This clone was detected many times. Its antigen remains unknown. Study outcomes and limitations: Pretreatment clonality was elevated relative to age-matched healthy donors and paralleled circulating CD8+ T-cell counts.

Assay: immunoSEQ multiplex PCR; the TCRdb copy retains only in-frame clones and omits some. Of 150,000 or so clones in the sample, roughly 80% were seen once. The CDR3 totals 16 residues. V shed 4 bases and J 1 base; nucleotides not matched to a gene: 9. CDR1 and CDR2 (germline): SGDLS, YYNGEE. The chain combines TRBV9 with TRBJ2-3, with TRBD2 matching 7 bases. This receptor was identified in a human donor with chronic lymphocytic leukemia. The source was PBMCs, collected after 24 months of ibrutinib treatment. The CDR3 nucleotides are TGTGCCAGCAGCACCCTCGGACTAGTTGGCACAGATACGCAGTATTTT. This sequence encodes CASSTLGLVGTDTQYF.